A single sample is the source of the 32 T cell receptor beta chains below, sequenced in a study of control samples from healthy donors and cancer patients. Produced via immunoSEQ multiplex PCR; TCRdb's table is partial and in-frame only. The repertoire holds 150,000 to 200,000 clones, with over 80% as singletons. The specimen was blood. The receptors originated from a man younger than 30 in good health.

The chain couples TRBV2 to TRBJ1-2; 7 bases are a match to TRBD1. Germline V gene sequence: CDR1 SNHLY, CDR2 FYNNEI. The V gene end was trimmed by 7 bases and the J gene end by 7 bases; junction bases not matched to a gene: 12. The CDR3 has 14 residues. The CDR3 DNA sequence: TGTGCCAGCATTTTAACAGGGGCCCATGTTGGCTACACCTTC. Translating it yields CASILTGAHVGYTF.

This clone has just one count. The CDR3 reads CASSLRQGGNQPQHF. The CDR3 nucleotides are TGTGCCAGCAGTTTAAGACAGGGAGGGAATCAGCCCCAGCATTTT. The chain combines TRBV28 with TRBJ1-5, with 7 positions matching TRBD1. Unmatched junction bases numbered 5, after V lost 2 bases and J lost 4 bases. The CDR3 is made up of 15 amino acids. Germline V gives CDR1 MDHEN, CDR2 SYDVKM.

The genes are TRBV6-5 and TRBJ2-1, with D possibly TRBD2 on 7 matching bases. V lost 6 bases and J lost 6, with 15 bases in between. This CDR3 region has 14 residues. The V gene's germline CDR1 is MNHEY and CDR2 SVGAGI. The chain's CDR3 is CASRRGAIGNEQFF. CDR3 sequence (DNA): TGTGCCAGCAGACGGGGGGCAATCGGCAATGAGCAGTTCTTC.

This clone was found a few times. This rearrangement joins TRBV12-5 to TRBJ2-1, with D tentatively TRBD1 or TRBD2 (6 bases each). CDR3 length: 14 amino acids. Trimming removed 2 bases at V and 8 bases at J, with 13 bases between. Germline V CDR1 and CDR2: LGHNT, FRNRAP. The DNA of the CDR3 is TGTGCTAGTGGTTTGCCTCCGGGGGCCGATGAGCAGTTCTTC. Protein product: CASGLPPGADEQFF.

This clone appeared a few times. The CDR3 nucleotides read TGTGCCACCAGTGATTCAGGGAATCAGCCCCAGCATTTT. This gives the protein CATSDSGNQPQHF. This chain connects TRBV24-1 to TRBJ1-5; D possibly corresponds to TRBD1 (5 bases). V was trimmed by 2 bases and J by 4 bases, leaving 5 bases between them. The germline CDR1 and CDR2 sequences are KGHDR and SFDVKD. This CDR3 is built from 13 residues.

V usage is TRBV5-4 and J usage is TRBJ2-1; TRBD1 matches 9 bases. The CDR3 is made up of 13 amino acids. Germline V gene lookup returns CDR1 SGHNT and CDR2 YYREEE (reference sequence). With V trimmed by 4 bases and J by 8 bases, 4 bases remained unmatched. The CDR3 region has the DNA TGTGCCAGCAGCCGAACAGGGGGCGATGAGCAGTTCTTC. Protein: CASSRTGGDEQFF.

This chain uses TRBV18 with TRBJ2-7; 8 nucleotides match TRBD1. The CDR3 extends over 15 amino acids. The J segment lost 4 bases and the V segment lost 2 bases, leaving 7 bases of the junction unmatched. Germline CDR1 KGHSH, CDR2 LQKENI. The CDR3 sequence: CASSPGTGGQYEQYF. In DNA, the CDR3 is TGTGCCAGCTCACCAGGGACAGGCGGCCAGTACGAGCAGTACTTC.

The chain carries TRBV2 and TRBJ2-7; TRBD2 is a possible D gene (6 bases). CDR3 size: 13 residues. Germline lookup yields CDR1 SNHLY and CDR2 FYNNEI. V was shortened by 5 bases and J by 3 bases, with 11 bases between the two germline ends. In DNA, the CDR3 is TGTGCCAGCAGTCGGGAGAACAACTACGAGCAGTACTTC. It encodes CASSRENNYEQYF.

The chain is built from TRBV7-9 and TRBJ2-3, with 9 bases matching TRBD2. V shed 3 bases and J 2 bases; nucleotides not matched to a gene: 6. Germline V CDR1 and CDR2: SEHNR, FQNEAQ (reference sequence). CDR3 size: 16 residues. CDR3 bases: TGTGCCAGCAGCTTCCTAGCGGGGTGGGACACAGATACGCAGTATTTT. This translates into CASSFLAGWDTDTQYF.

The J gene is TRBJ1-2, the V gene TRBV5-4; TRBD1 aligns across 9 bases. The J segment lost 4 bases and the V segment lost 4 bases, leaving 8 bases of the junction unmatched. CDR1 and CDR2 (germline): SGHNT, YYREEE (reference sequence). The CDR3 has 15 residues. The CDR3 loop is CASSRTGTGIYGYTF. CDR3 bases: TGTGCCAGCAGCCGGACCGGGACAGGGATCTATGGCTACACCTTC.

The chain recombines TRBV5-1 with TRBJ1-1, with TRBD1 matching 7 bases. V lost 3 bases, J lost 1 base, and 9 bases stayed unmatched. The CDR3 is made up of 16 amino acids. Germline CDR1 SGHRS, CDR2 YFSETQ. In nucleotides, the CDR3 is TGCGCCAGCAGCTCTATATCAGGGGGGGAGAACACTGAAGCTTTCTTT. Amino acids: CASSSISGGENTEAFF.

This chain joins TRBV24-1 and TRBJ1-4; TRBD1 aligns across 10 bases. This CDR3 comprises 19 residues. From germline, CDR1 is KGHDR and CDR2 SFDVKD. The V segment lost 2 bases and the J segment 0 bases; nucleotides outside the gene matches: 8. The CDR3 DNA follows: TGTGCCACCAGTGATTCACCGGGACAGGGGTTTGCAACTAATGAAAAACTGTTTTTT. Translated, it gives CATSDSPGQGFATNEKLFF.

Turning to this clone: Different DNA sequences within this sample yield the same CDR3. The rearrangement joins TRBV9 to TRBJ2-7; D is unresolved. Germline lookup yields CDR1 SGDLS and CDR2 YYNGEE. This CDR3 has 13 residues. The V end lost 0 bases, the J end lost 1 base, and 5 bases lay between the germline ends. CDR3 region: CASSVGQSYEQYF. CDR3 coding DNA: TGTGCCAGCAGCGTAGGGCAGTCCTACGAGCAGTACTTC.

V gene TRBV5-5 combines with J gene TRBJ2-3; D is ambiguous. V was cut by 4 bases and J by 3 bases, with 21 bases left in between. Germline V gene data show CDR1 as SGHKS and CDR2 as YYEKEE (reference sequence). The CDR3 extends over 17 amino acids. This chain's CDR3 is CASSLPLLFDGTDTQYF. The DNA of the CDR3 is TGTGCCAGCAGCCTACCACTCCTCTTTGACGGAACAGATACGCAGTATTTT. Combining the CDR3 with reference TRBV5-5 and TRBJ2-3 gives the whole variable domain DAGVTQSPTHLIKTRGQQVTLRCSPISGHKSVSWYQQVLGQGPQFIFQYYEKEERGRGNFPDRFSARQFPNYSSELNVNALLLGDSALYLCASSLPLLFDGTDTQYFGPGTRLTVL.

The chain carries TRBV2 and TRBJ1-4, with D possibly matching TRBD1 (5 bases). This CDR3 contains 14 residues. CDR1 and CDR2 (germline): SNHLY, FYNNEI. V shed 1 base and J shed 7 bases, with 10 bases lying between them. The CDR3 DNA reads TGTGCCAGCAGTGAAGAAGGGGTGGGTGAAAAACTGTTTTTT. Translating gives CASSEEGVGEKLFF.

The V gene is TRBV3-1 (or the pseudogene TRBV3-2), the J gene TRBJ1-2; 10 bases agree with TRBD1. CDR3 length: 15 residues. Germline V gene sequence: CDR1 LGHDT, CDR2 YNNKEL (reference sequence). The J segment lost 4 bases and the V segment lost 1 base, leaving 3 bases of the junction unmatched. The CDR3 region has the DNA TGTGCCAGCAGCCAAGGGACAGGGGGACTCTATGGCTACACCTTC. It codes for CASSQGTGGLYGYTF.

The V call is TRBV28, the J call TRBJ1-4; the D is unclear. V was trimmed by 7 bases and J by 14 bases, leaving 17 bases between them. This CDR3 has 12 amino acids. Germline CDR1 reads MDHEN; CDR2 reads SYDVKM. The CDR3 nucleotides read TGTGCCAGCAACATGGTATTAGGCGTCCTGTTTTTT. Its protein is CASNMVLGVLFF.

The chain employs TRBV13 and TRBJ1-1, with 10 bases aligning to TRBD1. Germline-derived CDR1 and CDR2 are PRHDT and FYEKMQ (reference sequence). The trim removed 8 bases at V and 6 bases at J, leaving 9 bases unmatched. The CDR3 consists of 14 residues. CDR3 nucleotides: TGTGCCAGCCCTGACCGGGACAGGGGACCTGAAGCTTTCTTT. This gives the protein CASPDRDRGPEAFF.

V usage is TRBV10-3 and J usage is TRBJ1-6; perhaps TRBD1 as D (5 bases). Germline CDR1 reads ENHRY; CDR2 reads SYGVKD. The germline V and J ends were trimmed by 7 bases and 8 bases, with 9 bases remaining between them. The CDR3 runs 12 residues. CDR3 region: CAITQGDSPLHF. The CDR3 DNA reads as TGTGCCATCACTCAGGGAGATTCACCCCTCCACTTT.

This sequence joins TRBV7-2 and TRBJ1-2, with 9 bases fitting TRBD1. The CDR3 spans 15 residues. Germline V gene data show CDR1 as SGHTA and CDR2 as FQGNSA. V gave up 1 base and J gave up 1 base; unmatched junction bases: 1. CDR3 amino acids: CASSLGQGDNYGYTF. The CDR3 coding sequence is TGTGCCAGCAGCTTAGGACAGGGGGATAACTATGGCTACACCTTC.

This chain joins TRBV7-3 and TRBJ2-2; 9 nucleotides line up with TRBD1. The CDR3 length is 15 residues. The junction had 6 bases not matched to a gene; V was cut back by 5 bases and J by 5 bases. CDR1 and CDR2 from the germline V gene are SGHTA and FQGTGA. The CDR3 DNA follows: TGTGCCAGCAGCCCCGGACAGGGGAGGACCGGGGAGCTGTTTTTT. Protein sequence: CASSPGQGRTGELFF.

This clone was seen once. J is TRBJ1-2 and V is TRBV2; D is possibly TRBD1 (6 bases). The CDR3 totals 14 residues. The V and J ends lost 8 bases and 5 bases respectively, with 18 bases between them. CDR1 and CDR2 from the germline V gene are SNHLY and FYNNEI. In DNA, the CDR3 is TGTGCCAGCTGGAGGACGGGACATCTTTATGGCTACACCTTC. Its translation is CASWRTGHLYGYTF.

The chain joins TRBV29-1 to TRBJ1-1; D gene uncertain. The germline V and J ends were trimmed by 4 bases and 4 bases, with 10 bases remaining between them. Germline assignment: CDR1 SQVTM and CDR2 ANQGSEA. The CDR3 has 12 residues. The CDR3 coding sequence is TGCAGCGTTGGGTCGCAAGGCACTGAAGCTTTCTTT. It is translated as CSVGSQGTEAFF.

V and J are TRBV6-5 and TRBJ1-4, with TRBD1 matching 8 bases. V was pared by 6 bases and J by 8 bases, with 11 bases of the junction left unmatched. The CDR3 is made up of 15 amino acids. The germline V gene encodes CDR1 MNHEY and CDR2 SVGAGI. The CDR3 protein is CASSRGQGWKEKLFF. CDR3 in DNA: TGTGCCAGCAGCCGCGGACAGGGATGGAAGGAAAAACTGTTTTTT.

This chain links TRBV7-9 with TRBJ1-2, with a weak D call TRBD1 (5 bases). Germline V gives CDR1 SEHNR, CDR2 FQNEAQ (reference sequence). Trimming shortened V by 5 bases and J by 5 bases, and 15 bases separated the two germline ends. The CDR3 extends over 14 amino acids. CDR3: CASSKSTGVYGYTF. The CDR3 DNA reads TGTGCCAGCAGCAAGTCTACAGGAGTATATGGCTACACCTTC.

The chain recombines TRBV30 with TRBJ2-3; no clear D gene. The germline gives CDR1 GTSNPN, CDR2 SVGIG (reference sequence). The V gene lost 0 bases and the J gene lost 2 bases, with 9 bases spanning the gap. The CDR3 sequence is 14 residues long. CDR3 residues: CAWSVHEDTDTQYF. The CDR3 DNA reads TGTGCCTGGAGTGTACATGAGGACACAGATACGCAGTATTTT.

The rearrangement joins TRBV27 to TRBJ2-7, with 7 bases matching TRBD1. The germline V gene encodes CDR1 MNHEY and CDR2 SMNVEV (reference sequence). Trimming took 10 bases from V and 4 from J; bases not matched to a gene: 7. The CDR3 is 12 amino acids. The CDR3 here is CATKTGLYEQYF. The CDR3, as DNA: TGTGCCACCAAGACAGGGTTGTACGAGCAGTACTTC.

This sequence joins TRBV18 and TRBJ2-1; 9 nucleotides align to TRBD2. This CDR3 contains 17 residues. J was trimmed by 4 bases and V by 1 base; bases with no gene match: 8. Germline assignment: CDR1 KGHSH and CDR2 LQKENI. The DNA for the CDR3 is TGTGCCAGCTCACCACGGCCTAGCGGGGTTCATTACAATGAGCAGTTCTTC. It specifies CASSPRPSGVHYNEQFF.

The genes are TRBV19 and TRBJ2-2; 10 bases are a match to TRBD2. Germline-derived CDR1 and CDR2 are LNHDA and SQIVND (reference sequence). Germline trimming cut 7 bases from V and 5 bases from J; bases unmatched to any gene: 4. This CDR3 is built from 14 residues. The CDR3 DNA follows: TGTGCCAGTACCTCGGGACTAGCGACCGGGGAGCTGTTTTTT. As protein: CASTSGLATGELFF.

The J gene is TRBJ1-1, the V gene TRBV18; possibly TRBD1 for D (5 bases). The CDR3 is 16 residues long. V was shortened by 6 bases and J by 1 base, with 18 bases between the two germline ends. The V gene's germline CDR1 is KGHSH and CDR2 LQKENI. In DNA, the CDR3 is TGTGCCAGCTCTCCGGGACGAAACACAGCGAACACTGAAGCTTTCTTT. It yields the protein CASSPGRNTANTEAFF.

CDR3 sequence (DNA): TGTGCCACCGGGGGCGGGGGGACGACGTTTTACAATGAGCAGTTCTTC. This encodes CATGGGGTTFYNEQFF. The chain joins TRBV15 to TRBJ2-1; TRBD2 matches 8 bases. This CDR3 is 16 amino acids long. After removal of 8 bases from V and 4 bases from J, the junction contained 13 bases not matched to a gene. The germline V gene encodes CDR1 LNHNV and CDR2 YYDKDF (reference sequence). The variable domain in full, with the rest retrieved from reference TRBV15 and TRBJ2-1, is DAMVIQNPRYQVTQFGKPVTLSCSQTLNHNVMYWYQQKSSQAPKLLFHYYDKDFNNEADTPDNFQSRRPNTSFCFLDIRSPGLGDTAMYLCATGGGGTTFYNEQFFGPGTRLTVL.

The rearrangement uses TRBV6-5 and TRBJ2-2; D gene uncertain. Germline CDR1 is MNHEY and CDR2 is SVGAGI. Trimming removed 6 bases from V and 4 bases from J, with 12 bases in between. CDR3 length equals 14 residues. CDR3 sequence reads: CASRKQGSTGELFF. DNA of the CDR3: TGTGCCAGCAGGAAACAAGGTTCCACCGGGGAGCTGTTTTTT.